This T cell receptor (beta chain) was captured by sequencing in a study of early T cells in non-severe SARS-CoV-2 infection. Study as a whole: Alpha and beta chains were unpaired, from unsorted whole-blood bulk RNA. Study results and caveats: Private and CD4 specificities were missed by VDJdb matching, skewed to anti-spike CD8.

The TCR library protocol attached unique molecular identifiers to the individual cDNA molecules. TCRdb independently ran MiXCR on the 5' RACE reads; one entry per CDR3 protein. The table shows around 44,000 distinct CDR3 sequences, with about 10% occurring only once. This CDR3 region has 17 residues. J was trimmed by 7 bases and V by 5 bases; bases with no gene match: 15. CDR1 is MDHEN and CDR2 is SYDVKM in the germline V gene. This clonotype was seen many times. Its antigen is currently unknown. The sample consisted of whole blood. This chain links TRBV28 with TRBJ1-1, with TRBD1 identical over 11 bases. The source is an adult who was a healthcare worker with PCR-confirmed SARS-CoV-2 infection or an uninfected control (not recorded which). Written as DNA, the CDR3 is TGTGCCAGCAGTCCCGTCCGGACAGGGGGCGGAAGAGTTGAAGCTTTCTTT. Its protein is CASSPVRTGGGRVEAFF.